This passage covers 17 T cell receptor beta chains from one sample sequenced in a study of response to subunit inactivated influenza vaccine. TCRdb processed the RT-PCR reads anew with MiXCR; each CDR3 protein has one entry. The data hold approximately 500,000 distinct CDR3 sequences, with under 30% observed a single time. These sequences were also reported in another study, on T cells expressing NK-cell markers. Per that study: Making the TCR beta cDNA relied on 5'RACE template switching with UMIs.

The sequencing here drew on CD4+ T cells sorted from PBMCs, taken approximately 12 days after vaccination. These receptors originate from a man aged 50 to 59 who received an inactivated influenza vaccine.

This clonotype was found a few times. The rearrangement joins TRBV11-2 to TRBJ2-2, with a weak D call TRBD2 (5 bases). Germline V gene lookup returns CDR1 SGHAT and CDR2 FQNNGV. This CDR3 is 16 amino acids long. Deletions cut 5 bases from V and 2 bases from J, with 15 bases between. CDR3 in amino acids: CASSKTILANTGELFF. DNA of the CDR3: TGTGCCAGCAGCAAAACCATTCTAGCTAACACCGGGGAGCTGTTTTTT. The full variable domain, in which reference TRBV11-2 and TRBJ2-2 provide the parts outside the CDR3, is EAGVAQSPRYKIIEKRQSVAFWCNPISGHATLYWYQQILGQGPKLLIQFQNNGVVDDSQLPKDRFSAERLKGVDSTLKIQPAKLEDSAVYLCASSKTILANTGELFFGEGSRLTVL.

This clonotype has more than one count but fewer than ten. The chain recombines TRBV7-9 with TRBJ2-7, with a possible D match to TRBD1 (5 bases). Between the trimmed V and J ends, which lost 3 bases and 0 bases, there was a span of 18 bases. From germline, CDR1 is SEHNR and CDR2 FQNEAQ (reference sequence). The CDR3 loop spans 17 amino acids. The CDR3 DNA reads TGTGCCAGCAGCTTCCTCCAACAGGTATCAAGCTCCTACGAGCAGTACTTC. Amino acid sequence: CASSFLQQVSSSYEQYF.

This clonotype was seen more than once but under ten times. The chain is built from TRBV28 and TRBJ2-6, with D unclear. The germline gives CDR1 MDHEN, CDR2 SYDVKM. Trimming took 5 bases from V and 0 from J, leaving 8 bases between them. This CDR3 contains 15 residues. The CDR3: CASSATGSGANVLTF. CDR3 in DNA: TGTGCCAGCAGTGCTACTGGCTCTGGGGCCAACGTCCTGACTTTC.

This rearrangement joins TRBV2 to TRBJ1-2; 7 nucleotides agree with TRBD1. The ends lost 7 bases at V and 0 bases at J; junction bases unmatched: 8. The CDR3 totals 15 residues. Germline assignment: CDR1 SNHLY and CDR2 FYNNEI. The CDR3 nucleotides read TGTGCCAGCATCCGGGACAGTGCTCCTAACTATGGCTACACCTTC. The encoded protein is CASIRDSAPNYGYTF.

The table lists this clonotype with a few counts. The chain carries TRBV5-1 and TRBJ2-5; 7 positions match TRBD1. The CDR3 length is 13 residues. J gave up 3 bases and V 2 bases, and 1 base lay outside the gene matches. The germline gives CDR1 SGHRS, CDR2 YFSETQ. In DNA form, the CDR3 reads TGCGCCAGCAGCTTTACAGGGGAAGAGACCCAGTACTTC. Protein product: CASSFTGEETQYF.

The chain combines TRBV7-2 with TRBJ1-2; TRBD1 matches 9 bases. The CDR3 covers 14 residues. The trim removed 3 bases at V and 3 bases at J, leaving 2 bases unmatched. CDR1 and CDR2 (germline): SGHTA, FQGNSA. The CDR3: CASSLDRGYYGYTF. The CDR3, as DNA: TGTGCCAGCAGCTTGGACAGGGGCTACTATGGCTACACCTTC.

V usage is TRBV12-3 or TRBV12-4 and J usage is TRBJ2-1; the match to TRBD1 covers 10 bases. V lost 3 bases to trimming and J lost 4 bases; unmatched junction nucleotides: 3. The CDR3 is 15 amino acids. The CDR3 loop reads CASSFSGQGYNEQFF. CDR3 nucleotide sequence: TGTGCCAGCAGTTTTTCGGGACAGGGGTACAATGAGCAGTTCTTC.

The chain carries TRBV5-1 and TRBJ1-2; D is possibly TRBD1 (6 bases). CDR1 is SGHRS, CDR2 YFSETQ, per germline. The CDR3 covers 14 residues. Trimming removed 1 base from V and 4 bases from J, with 11 bases in between. The CDR3 DNA reads TGCGCCAGCAGCTTGAATCAACAGGGCTATGGCTACACCTTC. Amino acid sequence: CASSLNQQGYGYTF.

This chain connects TRBV20-1 to TRBJ2-7, with D tentatively TRBD1 (6 bases). The CDR3 covers 13 residues. The germline CDR1 and CDR2 sequences are DFQATT and SNEGSKA (reference sequence). Trimming pared 1 base from V and 4 bases from J, leaving 11 bases between. In nucleotides, the CDR3 is TGCAGTGCTAGAGGGTGGCAGGGGTACGAGCAGTACTTC. The encoded protein is CSARGWQGYEQYF.

This chain joins TRBV6-1 and TRBJ2-5; the D gene is possibly TRBD1 (7 bases). V gave up 4 bases and J gave up 7 bases, with 16 bases separating them. The CDR3 sequence is 14 residues long. Looked up from germline, CDR1 is MNHNS and CDR2 is SASEGT. The DNA for the CDR3 is TGTGCCAGCAGTGCTGCAGGGGGGTTAGGGACCCAGTACTTC. Protein sequence: CASSAAGGLGTQYF.

The chain joins TRBV20-1 to TRBJ1-2; 8 bases match TRBD1. CDR1 DFQATT and CDR2 SNEGSKA come from the germline V gene (reference sequence). The CDR3 runs 14 residues. V lost 0 bases and J lost 8; bases outside the gene matches: 8. The DNA for the CDR3 is TGCAGTGCTAGAGATCCCCGGACAGGGAGCGGCTACACCTTC. It translates to CSARDPRTGSGYTF.

This clonotype was detected only a few times. This chain uses TRBV11-1 with TRBJ1-4; no reliable D call. Deletions cut 4 bases from V and 6 bases from J, with 15 bases between. Germline values: CDR1 SGHAT, CDR2 FQDESV (reference sequence). This CDR3 has 15 residues. CDR3 DNA sequence: TGTGCCAGCAGCTCATACTACGGATCGGATGAAAAACTGTTTTTT. Encoded protein: CASSSYYGSDEKLFF.

The V and J genes are TRBV4-1 and TRBJ1-6; D unclear. Germline V gives CDR1 MGHRA, CDR2 YSYEKL. The CDR3 is made up of 16 amino acids. Between the trimmed V and J ends, which lost 5 bases and 0 bases, there was a span of 11 bases. The CDR3 nucleotides are TGCGCCAGCAGCGCCCAACAGAGCTCCTATAATTCACCCCTCCACTTT. Encoded protein: CASSAQQSSYNSPLHF.

J is TRBJ2-7 and V is TRBV25-1; D remains ambiguous. Germline V gene sequence: CDR1 MGHDK, CDR2 SYGVNS. Trimming removed 8 bases from V and 3 bases from J, with 8 bases in between. CDR3 length: 11 amino acids. CDR3 loop: CASGKNYEQYF. CDR3 in DNA: TGTGCCAGCGGGAAAAACTACGAGCAGTACTTC.

This rearrangement joins TRBV11-1 to TRBJ2-1; 10 nucleotides match TRBD2. J was trimmed by 2 bases and V by 1 base; bases with no gene match: 17. The CDR3 is 21 residues long. Germline V gene lookup returns CDR1 SGHAT and CDR2 FQDESV (reference sequence). The CDR3 sequence: CASSLGPGLAPGEATYNEQFF. The CDR3 coding sequence is TGTGCCAGCAGCTTAGGACCGGGACTAGCGCCCGGAGAGGCCACCTACAATGAGCAGTTCTTC.

A few counts support this clonotype. This chain joins TRBV27 and TRBJ1-1, with D uncertain. The CDR3 has 14 amino acids. The germline V and J ends were trimmed by 5 bases and 1 base, with 11 bases remaining between them. CDR1 MNHEY and CDR2 SMNVEV come from the germline V gene (reference sequence). The CDR3, as DNA: TGTGCCAGCAGTACCCTTCAGCGGAACACTGAAGCTTTCTTT. Translating gives CASSTLQRNTEAFF.

In this sample, this clonotype turned up a few times. V and J are TRBV20-1 and TRBJ2-7, with D maybe TRBD1 (5 bases). V gave up 0 bases and J gave up 2 bases, with 11 bases separating them. The CDR3 length is 14 residues. Germline V CDR1 and CDR2: DFQATT, SNEGSKA (reference sequence). The CDR3 region is CSARDPGPPYEQYF. CDR3 DNA: TGCAGTGCTAGAGATCCAGGGCCTCCCTACGAGCAGTACTTC.